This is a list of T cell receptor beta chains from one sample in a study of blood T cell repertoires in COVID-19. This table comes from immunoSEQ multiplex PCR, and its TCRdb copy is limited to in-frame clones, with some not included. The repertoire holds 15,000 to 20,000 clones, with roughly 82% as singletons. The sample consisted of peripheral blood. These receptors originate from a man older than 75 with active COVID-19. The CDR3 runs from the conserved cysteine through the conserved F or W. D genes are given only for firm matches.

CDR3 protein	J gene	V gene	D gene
CASSRQATSGSTGANVLTF	TRBJ2-6	TRBV4-2	TRBD2
CASSVVAGALTGELFF	TRBJ2-2	TRBV9	NA
CASSLHLAGPQETQYF	TRBJ2-5	TRBV14	TRBD2
CSVEDLVLSGASTDTQYF	TRBJ2-3	TRBV29-1	TRBD2
CASTGVSGGSSYNEQFF	TRBJ2-1	TRBV28	TRBD2
CASSLLESAGGREQFF	TRBJ2-1	TRBV27	TRBD2
CASTPLAGAGNEQFF	TRBJ2-1	TRBV19	TRBD2
CASSGTSGSYEQYF	TRBJ2-7	TRBV2	TRBD2
CASSVGSSGNYNEQFF	TRBJ2-1	TRBV9	TRBD2
CASSLLQGPYEQYF	TRBJ2-7	TRBV5-5	NA
CASGSPTGTSSSYNEQFF	TRBJ2-1	TRBV12-5	TRBD2
CASSPWGQGNQETQYF	TRBJ2-5	TRBV27	TRBD1
CASSVGLAGETGIGSYEQYF	TRBJ2-7	TRBV9	TRBD2
CAISESRRQPQF	TRBJ1-1	TRBV10-3	NA
CASSFPPGSVTDTQYF	TRBJ2-3	TRBV5-1	NA
CASRATSRAYEQYF	TRBJ2-7	TRBV5-1	NA
CASSPGTANSPLHF	TRBJ1-6	TRBV28	TRBD1
CASCWRGRGSNQPQHF	TRBJ1-5	TRBV19	TRBD1
CASTPGAGRPLTGYTF	TRBJ1-2	TRBV19	NA
CASSSLQGAFNTDTQYF	TRBJ2-3	TRBV5-4	TRBD1
CAWSGGPVGGDGYTF	TRBJ1-2	TRBV30	NA
CASSAVGGSTDTQYF	TRBJ2-3	TRBV7-2	NA
CASSLGSLATYEQYF	TRBJ2-7	TRBV5-5	NA
CSTKGLAGGGEQFF	TRBJ2-1	TRBV29-1	TRBD2
CASSPQGGSYEQYF	TRBJ2-7	TRBV5-4	NA
CASRILAEETQYF	TRBJ2-5	TRBV6-6	TRBD2
CASSWTGGTDTQYF	TRBJ2-3	TRBV28	TRBD1
CASSGTGDNTEAFF	TRBJ1-1	TRBV28	TRBD1
CAISEGVGNQPQHF	TRBJ1-5	TRBV10-3	NA
CASRRTGSNEKLFF	TRBJ1-4	TRBV28	NA
CASSLGSWRDEQFF	TRBJ2-1	TRBV5-1	NA
CASSLGSAARGGYTF	TRBJ1-2	TRBV11-2	NA
CASRGGGHFEKLFF	TRBJ1-4	TRBV2	NA
CASSGGTSGLTDTQYF	TRBJ2-3	TRBV28	TRBD2
CASRTDSSYEQYF	TRBJ2-7	TRBV14	NA
CASGWTGGRQPQHF	TRBJ1-5	TRBV9	TRBD1
CASSTQRGPTDTQYF	TRBJ2-3	TRBV6-2/TRBV6-3	TRBD2
CASSAASGRAADTQYF	TRBJ2-3	TRBV19	TRBD2
CASRNPGQLAKNIQYF	TRBJ2-4	TRBV6-6	TRBD1
CASRLRTSGTEQFF	TRBJ2-1	TRBV10-2	TRBD2
CSVDGPQGNNEQFF	TRBJ2-1	TRBV29-1	NA
CASTDGTSGRTYNEQFF	TRBJ2-1	TRBV5-5	TRBD2
CASSPLVVAGGDNEQFF	TRBJ2-1	TRBV19	TRBD2
CASSYHGNEQFF	TRBJ2-1	TRBV18	NA
CASSVGTSGRARETQYF	TRBJ2-5	TRBV2	TRBD2
CASSPKGQGGISIEQYF	TRBJ2-7	TRBV5-4	TRBD1
CASSLGRGSNEQFF	TRBJ2-1	TRBV7-2	NA
CASSSRLAGPYNEQFF	TRBJ2-1	TRBV6-2/TRBV6-3	TRBD2
CASSPGHDNQPQHF	TRBJ1-5	TRBV4-1	NA
CASSAQGGLVGLPGNTGELFF	TRBJ2-2	TRBV10-1	NA
CASSGQRDNQETQYF	TRBJ2-5	TRBV19	NA
CASSQRTSAETQYF	TRBJ2-5	TRBV4-3	TRBD2
CASSLAGVDTQYF	TRBJ2-3	TRBV27	TRBD2
CASTKTGTGTDTQYF	TRBJ2-3	TRBV19	TRBD1
CASRLAGETQYF	TRBJ2-5	TRBV2	TRBD2